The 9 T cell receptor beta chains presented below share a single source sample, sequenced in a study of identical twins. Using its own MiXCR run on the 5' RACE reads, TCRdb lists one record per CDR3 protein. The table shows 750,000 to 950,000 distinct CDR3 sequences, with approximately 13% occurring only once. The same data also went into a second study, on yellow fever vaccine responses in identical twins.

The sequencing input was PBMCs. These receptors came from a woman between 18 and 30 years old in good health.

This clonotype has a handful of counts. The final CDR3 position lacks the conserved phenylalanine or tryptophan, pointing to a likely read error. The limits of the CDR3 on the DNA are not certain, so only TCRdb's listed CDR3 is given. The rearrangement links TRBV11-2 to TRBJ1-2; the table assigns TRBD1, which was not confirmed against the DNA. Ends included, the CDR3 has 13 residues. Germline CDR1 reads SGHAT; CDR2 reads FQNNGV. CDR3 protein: CASSIPGMYRDER.

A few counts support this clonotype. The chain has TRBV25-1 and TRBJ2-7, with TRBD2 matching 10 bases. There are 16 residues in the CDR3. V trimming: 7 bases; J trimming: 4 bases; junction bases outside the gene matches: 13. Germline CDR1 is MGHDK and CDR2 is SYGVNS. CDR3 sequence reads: CASTPVGTSGTYEQYF. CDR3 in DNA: TGTGCCAGCACCCCCGTAGGTACTAGCGGGACTTACGAGCAGTACTTC.

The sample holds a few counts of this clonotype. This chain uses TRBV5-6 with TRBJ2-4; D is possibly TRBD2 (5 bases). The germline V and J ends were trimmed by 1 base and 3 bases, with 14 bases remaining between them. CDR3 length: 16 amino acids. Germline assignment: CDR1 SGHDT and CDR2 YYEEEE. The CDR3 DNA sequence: TGTGCCAGCAGCTTGCTTAGGGAGTGGGACAAAAACATTCAGTACTTC. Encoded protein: CASSLLREWDKNIQYF. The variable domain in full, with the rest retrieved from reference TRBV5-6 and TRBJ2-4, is DAGVTQSPTHLIKTRGQQVTLRCSPKSGHDTVSWYQQALGQGPQFIFQYYEEEERQRGNFPDRFSGHQFPNYSSELNVNALLLGDSALYLCASSLLREWDKNIQYFGAGTRLSVL.

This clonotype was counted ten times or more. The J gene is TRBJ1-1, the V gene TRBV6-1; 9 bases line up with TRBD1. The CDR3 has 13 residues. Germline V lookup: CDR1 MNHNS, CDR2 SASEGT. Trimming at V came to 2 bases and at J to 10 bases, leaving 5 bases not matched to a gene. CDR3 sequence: CASSESETGGAFF. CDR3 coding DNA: TGTGCCAGCAGTGAATCGGAGACAGGGGGAGCTTTCTTT.

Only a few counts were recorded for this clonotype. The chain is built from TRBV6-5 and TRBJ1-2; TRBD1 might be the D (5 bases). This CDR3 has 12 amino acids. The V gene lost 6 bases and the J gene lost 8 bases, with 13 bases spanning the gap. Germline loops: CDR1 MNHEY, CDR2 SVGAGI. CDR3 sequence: CASSGQRGGYTF. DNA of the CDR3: TGTGCCAGCAGCGGACAAAGGGGAGGCTACACCTTC.

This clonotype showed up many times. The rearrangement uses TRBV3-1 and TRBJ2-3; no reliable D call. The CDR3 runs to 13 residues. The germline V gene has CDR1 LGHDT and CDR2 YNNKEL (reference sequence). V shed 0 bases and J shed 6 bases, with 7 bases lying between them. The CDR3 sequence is CASSQDLYDTQYF. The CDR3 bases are TGTGCCAGCAGCCAAGATTTATACGATACGCAGTATTTT.

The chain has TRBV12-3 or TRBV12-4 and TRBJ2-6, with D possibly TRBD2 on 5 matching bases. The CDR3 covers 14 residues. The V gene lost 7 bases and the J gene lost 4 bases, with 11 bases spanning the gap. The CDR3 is CASTTGGGANVLTF. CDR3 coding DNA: TGTGCCAGCACAACCGGAGGCGGGGCCAACGTCCTGACTTTC.

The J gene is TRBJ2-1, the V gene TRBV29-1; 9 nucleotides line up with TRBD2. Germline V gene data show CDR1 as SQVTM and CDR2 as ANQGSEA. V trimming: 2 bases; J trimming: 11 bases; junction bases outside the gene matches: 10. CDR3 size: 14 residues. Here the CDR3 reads CSVELLAGKTKQFF. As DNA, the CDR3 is TGCAGCGTTGAACTGCTAGCGGGGAAAACAAAGCAGTTCTTC.

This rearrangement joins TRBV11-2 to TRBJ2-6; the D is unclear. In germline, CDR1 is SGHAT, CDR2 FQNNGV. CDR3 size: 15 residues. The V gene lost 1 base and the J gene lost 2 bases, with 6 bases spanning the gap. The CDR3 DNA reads TGTGCCAGCAGCTTAGGTTTTGCTGGGGCCAACGTCCTGACTTTC. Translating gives CASSLGFAGANVLTF.